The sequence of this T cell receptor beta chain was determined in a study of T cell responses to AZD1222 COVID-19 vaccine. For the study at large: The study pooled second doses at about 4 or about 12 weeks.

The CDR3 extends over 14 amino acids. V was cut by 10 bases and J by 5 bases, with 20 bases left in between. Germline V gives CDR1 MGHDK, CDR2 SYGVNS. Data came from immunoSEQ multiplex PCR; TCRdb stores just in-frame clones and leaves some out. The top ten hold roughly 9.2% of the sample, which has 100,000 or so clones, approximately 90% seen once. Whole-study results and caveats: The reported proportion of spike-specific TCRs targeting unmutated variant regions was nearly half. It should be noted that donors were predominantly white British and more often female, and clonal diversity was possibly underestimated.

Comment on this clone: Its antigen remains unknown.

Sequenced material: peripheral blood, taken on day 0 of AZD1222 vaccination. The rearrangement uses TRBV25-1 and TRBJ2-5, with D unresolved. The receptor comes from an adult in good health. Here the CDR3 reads CATRRTEKAETQYF. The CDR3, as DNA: TGTGCCACCAGAAGAACCGAAAAAGCGGAGACCCAGTACTTC.